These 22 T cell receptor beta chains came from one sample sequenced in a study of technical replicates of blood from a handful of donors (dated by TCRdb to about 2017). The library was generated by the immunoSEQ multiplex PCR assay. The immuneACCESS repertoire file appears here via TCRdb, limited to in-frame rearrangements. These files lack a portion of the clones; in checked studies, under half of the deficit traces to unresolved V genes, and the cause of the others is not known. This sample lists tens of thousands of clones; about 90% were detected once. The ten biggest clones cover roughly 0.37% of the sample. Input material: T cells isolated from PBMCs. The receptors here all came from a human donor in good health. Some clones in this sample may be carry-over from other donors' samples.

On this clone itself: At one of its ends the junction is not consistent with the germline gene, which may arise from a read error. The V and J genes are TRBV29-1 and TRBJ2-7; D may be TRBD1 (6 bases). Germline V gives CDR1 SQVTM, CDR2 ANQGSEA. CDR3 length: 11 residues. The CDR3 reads CSVSRAGALHF. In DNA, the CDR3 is TGCAGCGTCTCTAGGGCAGGGGCTTTACACTTC.

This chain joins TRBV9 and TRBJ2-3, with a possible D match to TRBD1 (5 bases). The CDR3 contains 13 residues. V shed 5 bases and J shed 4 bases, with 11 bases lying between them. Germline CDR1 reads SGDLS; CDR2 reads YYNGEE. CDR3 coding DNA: TGTGCCAGCAGTGATGGACATCCAGATACGCAGTATTTT. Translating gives CASSDGHPDTQYF.

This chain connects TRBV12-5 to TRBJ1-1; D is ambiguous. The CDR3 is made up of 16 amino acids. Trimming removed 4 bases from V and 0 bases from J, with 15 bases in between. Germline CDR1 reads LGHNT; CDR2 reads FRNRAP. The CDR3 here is CASGSPNSDMNTEAFF. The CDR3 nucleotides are TGTGCTAGTGGTTCCCCCAATTCCGACATGAACACTGAAGCTTTCTTT.

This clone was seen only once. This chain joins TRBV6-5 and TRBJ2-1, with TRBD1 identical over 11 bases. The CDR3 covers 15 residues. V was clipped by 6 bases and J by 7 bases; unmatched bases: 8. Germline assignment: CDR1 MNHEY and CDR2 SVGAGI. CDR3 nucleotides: TGTGCCAGCAGCGGTACCGGGACAGGGGGGAATGAGCAGTTCTTC. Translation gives CASSGTGTGGNEQFF.

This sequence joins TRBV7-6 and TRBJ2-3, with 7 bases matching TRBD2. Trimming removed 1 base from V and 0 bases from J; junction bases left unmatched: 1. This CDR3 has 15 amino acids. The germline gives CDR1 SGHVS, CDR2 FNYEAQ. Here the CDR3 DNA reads TGTGCCAGCAGCTTAGGACTAGCAAGCACAGATACGCAGTATTTT. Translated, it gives CASSLGLASTDTQYF. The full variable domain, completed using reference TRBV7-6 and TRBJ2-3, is GAGVSQSPRYKVTKRGQDVALRCDPISGHVSLYWYRQALGQGPEFLTYFNYEAQQDKSGLPNDRFSAERPEGSISTLTIQRTEQRDSAMYRCASSLGLASTDTQYFGPGTRLTVL.

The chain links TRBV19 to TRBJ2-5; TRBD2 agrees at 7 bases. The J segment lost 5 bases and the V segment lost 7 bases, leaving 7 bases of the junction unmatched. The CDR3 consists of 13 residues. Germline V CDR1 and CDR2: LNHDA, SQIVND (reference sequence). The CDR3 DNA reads TGTGCCAGTATCGGCGGGAGAGGGGAGACCCAGTACTTC. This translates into CASIGGRGETQYF.

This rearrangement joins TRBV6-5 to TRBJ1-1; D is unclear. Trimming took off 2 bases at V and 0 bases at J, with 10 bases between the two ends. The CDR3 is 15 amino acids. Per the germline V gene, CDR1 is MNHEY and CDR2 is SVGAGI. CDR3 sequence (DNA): TGTGCCAGCAGTTACCTCAAACAAGTGAACACTGAAGCTTTCTTT. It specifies CASSYLKQVNTEAFF.

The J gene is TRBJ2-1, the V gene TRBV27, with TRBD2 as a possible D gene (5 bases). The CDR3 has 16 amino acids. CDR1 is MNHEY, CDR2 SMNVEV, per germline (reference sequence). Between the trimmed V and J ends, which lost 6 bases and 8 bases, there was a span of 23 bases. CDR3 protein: CASSHSWGEISDEQFF. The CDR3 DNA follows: TGTGCCAGCAGCCACAGTTGGGGAGAGATCAGCGATGAGCAGTTCTTC.

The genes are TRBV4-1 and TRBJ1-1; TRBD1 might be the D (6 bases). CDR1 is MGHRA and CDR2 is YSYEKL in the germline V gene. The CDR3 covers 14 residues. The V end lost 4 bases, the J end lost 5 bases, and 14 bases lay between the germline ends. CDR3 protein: CASSPNRVRTEAFF. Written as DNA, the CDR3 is TGCGCCAGCAGCCCTAACAGGGTTCGGACTGAAGCTTTCTTT.

CDR3 region: CASSKDSRDGGYDTQYF. Here the CDR3 DNA reads TGTGCCAGCAGCAAAGACTCGCGGGATGGGGGGTATGATACGCAGTATTTT. The chain has TRBV21-1 and TRBJ2-3; TRBD2, the D gene given by the table, was not confirmed from the DNA. TRBV21-1 is annotated as a pseudogene. The CDR3 is 17 amino acids.

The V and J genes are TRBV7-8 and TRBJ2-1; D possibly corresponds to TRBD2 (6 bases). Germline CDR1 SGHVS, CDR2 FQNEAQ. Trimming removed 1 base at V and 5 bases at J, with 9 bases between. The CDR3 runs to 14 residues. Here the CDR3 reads CASSLGGVNNEQFF. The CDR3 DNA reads TGTGCCAGCAGCTTAGGGGGGGTCAACAATGAGCAGTTCTTC.

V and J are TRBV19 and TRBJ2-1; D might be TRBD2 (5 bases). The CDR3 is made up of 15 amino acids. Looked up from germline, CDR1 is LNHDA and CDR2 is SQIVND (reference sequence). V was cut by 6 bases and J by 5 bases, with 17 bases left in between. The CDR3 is CASSLIHEEDNEQFF. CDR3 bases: TGTGCCAGTAGCCTTATCCATGAGGAGGACAATGAGCAGTTCTTC.

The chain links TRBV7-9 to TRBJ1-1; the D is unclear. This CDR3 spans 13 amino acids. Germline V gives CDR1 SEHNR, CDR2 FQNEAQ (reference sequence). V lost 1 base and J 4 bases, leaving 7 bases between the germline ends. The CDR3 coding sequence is TGTGCCAGCAGCTTAGGACTTACCACTGAAGCTTTCTTT. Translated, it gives CASSLGLTTEAFF.

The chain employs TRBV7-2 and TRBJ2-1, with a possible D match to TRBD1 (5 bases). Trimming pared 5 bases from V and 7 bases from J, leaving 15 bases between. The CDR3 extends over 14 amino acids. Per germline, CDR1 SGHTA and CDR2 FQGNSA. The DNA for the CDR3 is TGTGCCAGCAGCGTAAGGGGATATACGAATGAGCAGTTCTTC. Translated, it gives CASSVRGYTNEQFF.

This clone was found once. The CDR3 reads CAISDANRERLNTEAFF. The CDR3 region has the DNA TGTGCCATCAGTGATGCCAACAGGGAGCGCTTGAACACTGAAGCTTTCTTT. V gene TRBV10-3 combines with J gene TRBJ1-1; the D gene is possibly TRBD1 (6 bases). This CDR3 has 17 amino acids. From germline, CDR1 is ENHRY and CDR2 SYGVKD. V was pared by 3 bases and J by 0 bases, with 17 bases between.

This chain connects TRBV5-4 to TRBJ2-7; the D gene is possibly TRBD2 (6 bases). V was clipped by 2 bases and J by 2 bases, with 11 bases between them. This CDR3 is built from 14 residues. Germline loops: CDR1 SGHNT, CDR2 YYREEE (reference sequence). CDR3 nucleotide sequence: TGTGCCAGCAGCTTTAACGGGAGCCCCTACGAGCAGTACTTC. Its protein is CASSFNGSPYEQYF. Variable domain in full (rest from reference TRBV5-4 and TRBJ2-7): ETGVTQSPTHLIKTRGQQVTLRCSSQSGHNTVSWYQQALGQGPQFIFQYYREEENGRGNFPPRFSGLQFPNYSSELNVNALELDDSALYLCASSFNGSPYEQYFGPGTRLTVT.

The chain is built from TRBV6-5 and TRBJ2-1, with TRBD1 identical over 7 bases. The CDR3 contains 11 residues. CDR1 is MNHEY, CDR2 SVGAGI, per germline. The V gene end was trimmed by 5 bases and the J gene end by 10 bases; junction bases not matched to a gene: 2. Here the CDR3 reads CASSRDREQFF. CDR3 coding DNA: TGTGCCAGCAGTCGGGACAGAGAGCAGTTCTTC.

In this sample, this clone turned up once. CDR3 sequence: CASSYDNGVDEQYF. CDR3 nucleotide sequence: TGTGCCAGCAGTTACGACAACGGCGTGGACGAGCAGTACTTC. The chain joins TRBV6-6 to TRBJ2-7; unclear D gene. Germline V lookup: CDR1 MNHNY, CDR2 SVGAGI (reference sequence). The ends were cut back, 2 bases at V and 5 bases at J, with 13 bases in the middle. The CDR3 covers 14 residues.

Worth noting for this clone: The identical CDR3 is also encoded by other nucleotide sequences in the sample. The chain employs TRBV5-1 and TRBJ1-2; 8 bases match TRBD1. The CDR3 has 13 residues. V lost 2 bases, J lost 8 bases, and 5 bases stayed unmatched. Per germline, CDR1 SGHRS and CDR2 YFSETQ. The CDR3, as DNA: TGCGCCAGCAGCTTAGACAGGGGTAGGGGCTACACCTTC. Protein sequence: CASSLDRGRGYTF.

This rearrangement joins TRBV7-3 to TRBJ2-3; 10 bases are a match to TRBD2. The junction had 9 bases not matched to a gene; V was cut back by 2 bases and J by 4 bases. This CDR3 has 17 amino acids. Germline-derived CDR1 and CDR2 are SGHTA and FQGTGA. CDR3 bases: TGTGCCAGCAGCTTATGGGCTAGCGGGAGCAACGCAGATACGCAGTATTTT. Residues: CASSLWASGSNADTQYF.

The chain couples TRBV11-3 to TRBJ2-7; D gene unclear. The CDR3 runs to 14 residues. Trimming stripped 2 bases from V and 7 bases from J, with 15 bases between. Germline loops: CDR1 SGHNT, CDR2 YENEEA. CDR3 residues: CASSLHYSLMEQYF. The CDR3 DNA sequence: TGTGCCAGCAGCTTACATTACTCACTTATGGAGCAGTACTTC.

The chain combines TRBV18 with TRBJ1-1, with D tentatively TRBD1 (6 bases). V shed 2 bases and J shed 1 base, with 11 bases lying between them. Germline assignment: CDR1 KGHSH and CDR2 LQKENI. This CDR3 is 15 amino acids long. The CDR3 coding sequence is TGTGCCAGCTCACCAGAATTGACAGGGAACACTGAAGCTTTCTTT. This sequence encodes CASSPELTGNTEAFF.